The 32 T cell receptor beta chains in this list originate from one sample, sequenced in a study of T cells after yellow fever vaccination. Via MiXCR, TCRdb re-called the 5' RACE reads, giving one row per CDR3 protein. The sample contains approximately 120,000 distinct CDR3 sequences, about 16% of which appear only once. The material was CD8+ T cells sorted from PBMCs, obtained 5 days after the yellow fever booster vaccination. The source of these receptors is a man aged 18-30 years who received the YFV17D yellow fever vaccine.

The gene calls are TRBV29-1 and TRBJ2-7; tentatively, D is TRBD1 or TRBD2 (5 bases each). Germline lookup yields CDR1 SQVTM and CDR2 ANQGSEA. The CDR3 runs to 13 residues. Trimming stripped 4 bases from V and 3 bases from J, with 13 bases between. DNA for the CDR3: TGCAGCGTTGGCCGGGACGGCCTCTACGAGCAGTACGTC. It yields the protein CSVGRDGLYEQYV.

V usage is TRBV4-2 and J usage is TRBJ2-1, with D perhaps matching TRBD1 (5 bases). V lost 2 bases and J 5 bases, leaving 19 bases between the germline ends. Germline V CDR1 and CDR2: LGHNA, YNFKEQ. The CDR3 is 17 residues long. The CDR3: CASSQPFTHDRDNEQFF. DNA of the CDR3: TGTGCCAGCAGCCAACCTTTTACTCACGACAGAGACAATGAGCAGTTCTTC.

The chain employs TRBV20-1 and TRBJ2-1; 10 bases fit TRBD2. In germline, CDR1 is DFQATT, CDR2 SNEGSKA (reference sequence). V shed 2 bases, J shed 8 bases, and the junction held 6 bases outside the gene matches. The CDR3 has 14 amino acids. The DNA for the CDR3 is TGCAGTGCTAGAACTAGCGGGGACCTGGATGAGCAGTTCTTC. Protein product: CSARTSGDLDEQFF.

In its sample, this clonotype was seen a few times. The V call is TRBV19, the J call TRBJ1-5; no definite D call. Trimming cost V 3 bases and J 3 bases, with 9 bases left between them. CDR1 and CDR2 (germline): LNHDA, SQIVND (reference sequence). This CDR3 is built from 14 residues. The CDR3 bases are TGTGCCAGTAGTATCGGTTGGCCCAATCAGCCCCAGCATTTT. This encodes CASSIGWPNQPQHF.

This clonotype has a count of ten or more. Here the CDR3 DNA reads TGTGCCATCGGGGGGGGCCAGCCCCAGCATTTT. Its translation: CAIGGGQPQHF. The gene calls are TRBV10-3 and TRBJ1-5, with D possibly TRBD1 on 6 matching bases. The germline V gene has CDR1 ENHRY and CDR2 SYGVKD. The CDR3 runs to 11 residues. The V gene lost 8 bases and the J gene lost 7 bases, with 9 bases spanning the gap.

Many counts were recorded for this clonotype. The chain combines TRBV12-3 or TRBV12-4 with TRBJ2-5; no definite D call. This CDR3 is built from 12 residues. Trimming pared 6 bases from V and 3 bases from J, leaving 8 bases between. CDR3 in amino acids: CASSREEETQYF. Here the CDR3 DNA reads TGTGCCAGCAGCCGAGAGGAAGAGACCCAGTACTTC.

This clonotype was observed a few times. This rearrangement joins TRBV12-3 or TRBV12-4 to TRBJ2-3, with 7 bases lining up with TRBD2. The CDR3 totals 15 residues. Trimming removed 6 bases from V and 0 bases from J; junction bases left unmatched: 6. In nucleotides, the CDR3 is TGTGCCAGCAGATCACGAGCGGGGAGCACAGATACGCAGTATTTT. Translated, it gives CASRSRAGSTDTQYF.

The chain is built from TRBV20-1 and TRBJ2-7; D unresolved. From germline, CDR1 is DFQATT and CDR2 SNEGSKA (reference sequence). CDR3 length: 14 residues. Trimming pared 2 bases from V and 2 bases from J, leaving 13 bases between. CDR3: CSARPETRPYEQYV. CDR3 in DNA: TGCAGTGCTAGACCCGAAACGCGCCCCTACGAGCAGTACGTC.

This clonotype showed up just a few times. CDR3 sequence: CASSHGTSGVGANEQFF. CDR3 coding DNA: TGCGCCAGCAGCCACGGGACTAGCGGGGTAGGGGCCAATGAGCAGTTCTTC. The chain couples TRBV4-3 to TRBJ2-1, with 13 bases aligning to TRBD2. CDR3 length: 17 residues. The V gene end was trimmed by 3 bases and the J gene end by 6 bases; junction bases not matched to a gene: 8. The germline CDR1 and CDR2 sequences are LGHNA and YSLEER.

The chain is built from TRBV5-4 and TRBJ2-2; D unclear. CDR1 and CDR2 (germline): SGHNT, YYREEE (reference sequence). This CDR3 has 15 amino acids. Trimming cost V 5 bases and J 6 bases, with 17 bases left between them. The CDR3 sequence: CASRTDGSRAGELFF. The DNA of the CDR3 is TGTGCCAGCAGAACGGACGGGTCAAGGGCCGGGGAGCTGTTTTTT.

This chain joins TRBV12-3 or TRBV12-4 and TRBJ1-5; 8 positions match TRBD1. The CDR3 runs to 15 residues. Trimming at V came to 5 bases and at J to 5 bases, leaving 8 bases not matched to a gene. The CDR3, as DNA: TGTGCCAGCAGTCCCCGGGACAGGCAGTATCAGCCCCAGCATTTT. The encoded protein is CASSPRDRQYQPQHF.

The chain carries TRBV18 and TRBJ2-1, with TRBD1 matching over 7 bases. The J segment lost 7 bases and the V segment lost 2 bases, leaving 5 bases of the junction unmatched. Germline V CDR1 and CDR2: KGHSH, LQKENI. The CDR3 has 14 residues. The CDR3 coding sequence is TGTGCCAGCTCACCAGTTACAGGGGAAAATGAGCAGTTCTTC. Translated, it gives CASSPVTGENEQFF.

This clonotype has only a few counts. This sequence joins TRBV6-5 and TRBJ2-5, with 9 bases identical to TRBD2. V dropped 6 bases and J dropped 3; count of bases not matched to a gene: 11. This CDR3 is built from 16 residues. Germline CDR1 MNHEY, CDR2 SVGAGI. The CDR3 DNA sequence: TGTGCCAGCAGCCCCGCTGGCGGGGGGGCTGAAGAGACCCAGTACTTC. This translates into CASSPAGGGAEETQYF.

The chain recombines TRBV10-3 with TRBJ1-3, with a tentative D call TRBD1 (6 bases). The CDR3 covers 13 residues. Germline CDR1 and CDR2: ENHRY and SYGVKD. The V gene lost 8 bases and the J gene lost 0 bases, with 8 bases spanning the gap. The CDR3 DNA reads as TGTGCCATCGGGGGCGACTCTGGAAACACCATATATTTT. This translates into CAIGGDSGNTIYF.

The chain links TRBV7-9 to TRBJ2-1; D perhaps matches TRBD2 (7 bases). V was pared by 10 bases and J by 5 bases, with 12 bases between. The V gene's germline CDR1 is SEHNR and CDR2 FQNEAQ (reference sequence). CDR3 length equals 12 residues. Here the CDR3 DNA reads TGTGCCACCGGGGGGCTAGACAATGAGCAGTTCTTC. It is translated as CATGGLDNEQFF.

This chain links TRBV20-1 with TRBJ1-2, with 7 bases aligning to TRBD1. The CDR3 loop spans 12 amino acids. Germline V gene lookup returns CDR1 DFQATT and CDR2 SNEGSKA (reference sequence). V shed 5 bases, J shed 4 bases, and the junction held 4 bases outside the gene matches. CDR3 protein: CSAYRGAYGYTF. CDR3 in DNA: TGCAGTGCTTACAGGGGAGCCTATGGCTACACCTTC.

The V and J genes are TRBV20-1 and TRBJ2-4; D is undetermined. V was clipped by 3 bases and J by 7 bases, with 7 bases between them. The CDR3 has 11 amino acids. Germline-derived CDR1 and CDR2 are DFQATT and SNEGSKA (reference sequence). The CDR3 sequence: CSASDQNIQYF. The CDR3 DNA is TGCAGTGCTAGCGACCAGAACATTCAGTACTTC.

This sequence joins TRBV5-1 and TRBJ1-6, with 7 nucleotides matching TRBD1. Germline V gene sequence: CDR1 SGHRS, CDR2 YFSETQ. The length of the CDR3 is 14 residues. V lost 4 bases and J lost 7; bases outside the gene matches: 5. As DNA, the CDR3 is TGCGCCAGCAGCACCGGGACAGACAATTCACCCCTCCACTTT. As protein: CASSTGTDNSPLHF.

Only a few counts were recorded for this clonotype. CDR3 DNA: TGCGCCAGCAGCCAAGCCGGGACAGATTTAAATGAAAAACTGTTTTTT. This sequence encodes CASSQAGTDLNEKLFF. The rearrangement uses TRBV4-1 and TRBJ1-4, with 7 positions matching TRBD1. CDR3 length: 16 amino acids. Per germline, CDR1 MGHRA and CDR2 YSYEKL. Trimming removed 1 base from V and 5 bases from J; junction bases left unmatched: 7.

The chain employs TRBV7-9 and TRBJ2-1; tentative D call: TRBD1 (6 bases). The CDR3 covers 11 residues. Deletions cut 4 bases from V and 10 bases from J, with 8 bases between. The V gene's germline CDR1 is SEHNR and CDR2 FQNEAQ (reference sequence). This CDR3 reads CASSWTEEQFF. The CDR3 DNA reads as TGTGCCAGCAGCTGGACAGAGGAGCAGTTCTTC.

In this sample, this clonotype turned up many times. The rearrangement links TRBV5-1 to TRBJ2-3; no clear D gene. The germline V and J ends were trimmed by 4 bases and 4 bases, with 10 bases remaining between them. CDR1 SGHRS and CDR2 YFSETQ come from the germline V gene. The CDR3 totals 13 residues. The CDR3 coding sequence is TGCGCCAGCAGCGGGGAAAGCGCAGATACGCAGTATTTT. It translates to CASSGESADTQYF. Full variable domain (rest looked up from reference TRBV5-1 and TRBJ2-3): KAGVTQTPRYLIKTRGQQVTLSCSPISGHRSVSWYQQTPGQGLQFLFEYFSETQRNKGNFPGRFSGRQFSNSRSEMNVSTLELGDSALYLCASSGESADTQYFGPGTRLTVL.

In this sample, this clonotype turned up a few times. The V call is TRBV12-3 or TRBV12-4, the J call TRBJ2-1, with a possible D match to TRBD1 (7 bases). The V end lost 6 bases, the J end lost 9 bases, and 12 bases lay between the germline ends. This CDR3 is 12 amino acids long. The CDR3 loop is CASSSGGSEQFF. DNA of the CDR3: TGTGCCAGCAGCTCAGGGGGGAGTGAGCAGTTCTTC.

The chain links TRBV7-8 to TRBJ2-5; 10 bases line up with TRBD1. Losses at the gene ends were 5 bases for V and 3 bases for J; bases not matched to a gene: 6. In germline, CDR1 is SGHVS, CDR2 FQNEAQ. The CDR3 loop spans 15 amino acids. This CDR3 is CASSQIGTGEETQYF. The CDR3 DNA sequence: TGTGCCAGCAGCCAAATTGGGACAGGGGAAGAGACCCAGTACTTC.

The CDR3 nucleotides read TGTGCCAGCAGCTCGAGCGCACTGAGCTACGAGCAGTACTTC. It yields the protein CASSSSALSYEQYF. The chain is built from TRBV7-9 and TRBJ2-7, with D uncertain. CDR1 and CDR2 from the germline V gene are SEHNR and FQNEAQ (reference sequence). The CDR3 covers 14 residues. Trimming pared 4 bases from V and 3 bases from J, leaving 13 bases between.

The V gene is TRBV10-3, the J gene TRBJ1-1, with 9 bases lining up with TRBD1. This CDR3 region has 15 residues. Germline values: CDR1 ENHRY, CDR2 SYGVKD. Trimming took 6 bases from V and 4 from J; bases not matched to a gene: 9. The CDR3 bases are TGTGCCATCAGCCTCTCCGGGACAGGGCCCACTGAAGCTTTCTTT. It is translated as CAISLSGTGPTEAFF.

This clonotype was seen more than once but under ten times. The chain links TRBV5-1 to TRBJ2-1; 8 bases line up with TRBD1. V trimming: 6 bases; J trimming: 7 bases; junction bases outside the gene matches: 9. The CDR3 has 14 residues. Germline V gene lookup returns CDR1 SGHRS and CDR2 YFSETQ. CDR3 nucleotide sequence: TGCGCCAGCAACTCATATAGACAGGGGAATGAGCAGTTCTTC. Translated, it gives CASNSYRQGNEQFF.

V and J are TRBV15 and TRBJ2-7; D is uncertain. This CDR3 comprises 15 residues. V was pared by 3 bases and J by 4 bases, with 16 bases between. Germline assignment: CDR1 LNHNV and CDR2 YYDKDF (reference sequence). The CDR3 region is CATSSEPVGRYEQYV. The CDR3 coding sequence is TGTGCCACCAGCAGCGAACCCGTCGGCAGGTACGAGCAGTACGTC.

This clonotype has a handful of counts. The gene calls are TRBV29-1 and TRBJ2-3; weak D call: TRBD1 (5 bases). Per germline, CDR1 SQVTM and CDR2 ANQGSEA. The CDR3 is 14 residues long. V was shortened by 3 bases and J by 3 bases, with 13 bases between the two germline ends. The CDR3: CSVDDSISTDTQYF. As DNA, the CDR3 is TGCAGCGTTGACGACAGCATCTCAACAGATACGCAGTATTTT.

In its sample, this clonotype was seen a few times. This chain links TRBV3-1 with TRBJ2-2; D remains unclear. The CDR3 covers 15 residues. Germline V CDR1 and CDR2: LGHDT, YNNKEL (reference sequence). Trimming cost V 4 bases and J 3 bases, with 12 bases left between them. CDR3 in DNA: TGTGCCAGCAGCCCTGGCGGACCGTACACCGGGGAGCTGTTTTTT. This sequence encodes CASSPGGPYTGELFF.

This clonotype showed up just a few times. The gene calls are TRBV6-1 and TRBJ2-5, with D unclear. CDR1 is MNHNS, CDR2 SASEGT, per germline. Trimming cost V 3 bases and J 12 bases, with 8 bases left between them. The CDR3 runs 10 residues. CDR3 protein: CASSDSIEYF. The CDR3 region has the DNA TGTGCCAGCAGTGACTCCATAGAGTACTTC.

This clonotype is medium-sized within its sample. This sequence joins TRBV5-6 and TRBJ2-3; D perhaps matches TRBD2 (5 bases). The CDR3 is 16 amino acids. Trimming removed 1 base at V and 5 bases at J, with 17 bases between. Germline V gene sequence: CDR1 SGHDT, CDR2 YYEEEE. In nucleotides, the CDR3 is TGTGCCAGCAGCTTGACGGACGGGAACCGAGTAGATACGCAGTATTTT. As protein: CASSLTDGNRVDTQYF.

This sequence joins TRBV5-4 and TRBJ2-3; no definite D call. Germline V gene lookup returns CDR1 SGHNT and CDR2 YYREEE (reference sequence). The CDR3 is made up of 17 amino acids. Trimming stripped 0 bases from V and 0 bases from J, with 14 bases between. The CDR3 here is CASSLDGNYPSTDTQYF. Written as DNA, the CDR3 is TGTGCCAGCAGCTTGGATGGGAATTATCCTAGCACAGATACGCAGTATTTT.